The 21 T cell receptor beta chains below were found in one sample sequenced in a study of cytomegalovirus exposure and HLA in healthy donors. Both 60 Vbeta primers and 13 Jbeta primers went into the PCR. TCRdb's table, derived via immunoSEQ multiplex PCR, lists solely in-frame clones and lacks some. The data show roughly 280,000 clones, roughly 70% seen once. Sequenced: PBMCs. The receptors originated from a female donor in good health and CMV-seronegative.

This clone was observed a handful of times. The junction shows a germline mismatch at one end, possibly a read error. The chain is built from TRBV7-9 and TRBJ2-5, with TRBD1 matching over 8 bases. The CDR3 sequence is 16 residues long. Per germline, CDR1 SEHNR and CDR2 FQNEAQ (reference sequence). The CDR3 bases are TGTTCCAGCAGCTTAGCGCTTGACAGGGGTATGGAGACCCAGTACTTC. This translates into CSSSLALDRGMETQYF.

This chain links TRBV7-6 with TRBJ1-1; D is uncertain. CDR1 SGHVS and CDR2 FNYEAQ come from the germline V gene. Trimming left V 0 bases short and J 1 base short, with 9 bases between. The CDR3 consists of 15 residues. The CDR3 here is CASSLAYTGNTEAFF. The CDR3 DNA reads as TGTGCCAGCAGCTTAGCGTACACGGGGAACACTGAAGCTTTCTTT.

The CDR3 here is CASSALKETQYF. The CDR3 region has the DNA TGTGCCAGCAGCGCACTTAAGGAGACCCAGTACTTC. The V call is TRBV7-9, the J call TRBJ2-5; D ambiguous. Germline V CDR1 and CDR2: SEHNR, FQNEAQ (reference sequence). V lost 5 bases and J lost 5, with 9 bases in between. The CDR3 is 12 amino acids. Based on the CDR3 plus reference TRBV7-9 and TRBJ2-5, the full variable domain is DTGVSQNPRHKITKRGQNVTFRCDPISEHNRLYWYRQTLGQGPEFLTYFQNEAQLEKSRLLSDRFSAERPKGSFSTLEIQRTEQGDSAMYLCASSALKETQYFGPGTRLLVL.

DNA of the CDR3: TGTGCCAGCAGCGTAGAGGAGGGACGGGACTATGGCTACACCTTC. Its protein product is CASSVEEGRDYGYTF. The chain couples TRBV9 to TRBJ1-2, with D perhaps TRBD1 (5 bases). V was shortened by 0 bases and J by 3 bases, with 12 bases between the two germline ends. The germline CDR1 and CDR2 sequences are SGDLS and YYNGEE. This CDR3 comprises 15 residues.

With respect to this clone: The sample carries other DNA sequences with the same CDR3. The rearrangement joins TRBV29-1 to TRBJ1-5; 10 nucleotides align to TRBD1. The V gene end was trimmed by 5 bases and the J gene end by 4 bases; junction bases not matched to a gene: 2. This CDR3 has 13 residues. The germline CDR1 and CDR2 sequences are SQVTM and ANQGSEA. The DNA of the CDR3 is TGCAGCGTTATGGGACAGGGGAATCAGCCCCAGCATTTT. Encoded protein: CSVMGQGNQPQHF.

The chain employs TRBV27 and TRBJ2-6; D gene uncertain. The CDR3 contains 14 residues. Looked up from germline, CDR1 is MNHEY and CDR2 is SMNVEV (reference sequence). Trimming left V 2 bases short and J 0 bases short, with 2 bases between. The CDR3 bases are TGTGCCAGCAGTTTACGCTCTGGGGCCAACGTCCTGACTTTC. Protein: CASSLRSGANVLTF.

This chain joins TRBV11-3 and TRBJ2-7; 15 bases are shared with TRBD2. In germline, CDR1 is SGHNT, CDR2 YENEEA. Unmatched junction bases numbered 3, after V lost 5 bases and J lost 7 bases. CDR3 length equals 14 residues. In DNA, the CDR3 is TGTGCCAGCAGCCGGGGACTAGCGGGGGGTGAGCAGTACTTC. Amino acids: CASSRGLAGGEQYF.

A few counts support this clone. One end of the junction is discordant with germline, which a read error may explain. J is TRBJ2-7 and V is TRBV18; D possibly corresponds to TRBD2 (5 bases). The CDR3 is 12 amino acids. CDR1 is KGHSH, CDR2 LQKENI, per germline. The CDR3 loop reads CASSPDSDEQYF. The CDR3 nucleotides read TGTGCCAGCTCACCGGACTCCGACGAGCAGTACTTC. Filled out from reference TRBV18 and TRBJ2-7, the complete variable domain reads NAGVMQNPRHLVRRRGQEARLRCSPMKGHSHVYWYRQLPEEGLKFMVYLQKENIIDESGMPKERFSAEFPKEGPSILRIQQVVRGDSAAYFCASSPDSDEQYFGPGTRLTVT.

This clone was counted between two and nine times. The chain recombines TRBV2 with TRBJ1-1; D is ambiguous. The CDR3 length is 11 residues. The germline V and J ends were trimmed by 3 bases and 10 bases, with 9 bases remaining between them. In germline, CDR1 is SNHLY, CDR2 FYNNEI. The CDR3 DNA reads as TGTGCCAGCAGTGAGGAGGTCGGAGCTTTCTTT. This translates into CASSEEVGAFF.

The rearrangement links TRBV10-3 to TRBJ2-7; 8 positions agree with TRBD2. The V gene end was trimmed by 8 bases and the J gene end by 0 bases; junction bases not matched to a gene: 12. The CDR3 covers 16 residues. The germline CDR1 and CDR2 sequences are ENHRY and SYGVKD. DNA for the CDR3: TGTGCCATCGGCCTTGGCGGGAGGAATCCCTCCTACGAGCAGTACTTC. Encoded protein: CAIGLGGRNPSYEQYF.

Details on this clone: The same CDR3 also results from other DNA sequences found in this sample. The rearrangement links TRBV5-1 to TRBJ1-5, with TRBD1 matching over 8 bases. With 0 bases clipped from V and 2 bases from J, the junction kept 1 base outside the gene matches. This CDR3 region has 15 residues. Germline CDR1 reads SGHRS; CDR2 reads YFSETQ. CDR3: CASSLDRGGNQPQHF. Written as DNA, the CDR3 is TGCGCCAGCAGCTTGGACAGGGGGGGCAATCAGCCCCAGCATTTT.

In regard to this clone: This sample includes further DNA sequences coding for the same CDR3. The genes are TRBV19 and TRBJ1-5, with D perhaps TRBD1 (6 bases). Deletions cut 10 bases from V and 0 bases from J, with 13 bases between. The length of the CDR3 is 14 residues. Germline CDR1 reads LNHDA; CDR2 reads SQIVND (reference sequence). CDR3 DNA: TGTGCCACAAATGACAGGTATAGCAATCAGCCCCAGCATTTT. Protein: CATNDRYSNQPQHF.

The rearrangement uses TRBV2 and TRBJ1-2; D unclear. Germline CDR1 reads SNHLY; CDR2 reads FYNNEI. Between the trimmed V and J ends, which lost 4 bases and 4 bases, there was a span of 13 bases. CDR3 length: 14 amino acids. CDR3 nucleotides: TGTGCCAGCAGTGTTAGCAAAGGCCCCTATGGCTACACCTTC. This sequence encodes CASSVSKGPYGYTF. The variable domain in full, completed from reference TRBV2 and TRBJ1-2, reads EPEVTQTPSHQVTQMGQEVILRCVPISNHLYFYWYRQILGQKVEFLVSFYNNEISEKSEIFDDQFSVERPDGSNFTLKIRSTKLEDSAMYFCASSVSKGPYGYTFGSGTRLTVV.

The V call is TRBV10-3, the J call TRBJ2-5; D possibly corresponds to TRBD2 (6 bases). This CDR3 has 13 residues. Looked up from germline, CDR1 is ENHRY and CDR2 is SYGVKD. V was trimmed by 10 bases and J by 1 base, leaving 13 bases between them. The CDR3, as DNA: TGTGCCACGACCCGTAGCGGCCAAGAGACCCAGTACTTC. It translates to CATTRSGQETQYF.

This clone was seen just once. The V gene is TRBV7-9, the J gene TRBJ2-5; TRBD1 agrees at 7 bases. The germline V gene encodes CDR1 SEHNR and CDR2 FQNEAQ (reference sequence). With 5 bases clipped from V and 0 bases from J, the junction kept 3 bases outside the gene matches. This CDR3 is built from 14 residues. CDR3 nucleotide sequence: TGTGCCAGCAGCCCGGGACAGCACCAAGAGACCCAGTACTTC. Translation gives CASSPGQHQETQYF.

The chain couples TRBV6-4 to TRBJ1-5; 8 bases agree with TRBD1. The ends lost 6 bases at V and 5 bases at J; junction bases unmatched: 3. CDR1 and CDR2 from the germline V gene are MRHNA and SNTAGT. This CDR3 spans 13 amino acids. The CDR3 spells CASSEQGDQPQHF. The CDR3 DNA sequence: TGTGCCAGCAGCGAACAGGGGGATCAGCCCCAGCATTTT.

The CDR3, as DNA: TGTGCCAGTAGGGCGACCGGGGAGGAAAACATTCAGTACTTC. Translated, it gives CASRATGEENIQYF. The chain joins TRBV19 to TRBJ2-4, with D perhaps TRBD2 (6 bases). The CDR3 spans 14 residues. Germline V gene lookup returns CDR1 LNHDA and CDR2 SQIVND (reference sequence). V shed 6 bases and J shed 5 bases, with 14 bases lying between them.

This chain links TRBV5-1 with TRBJ2-7; 8 positions agree with TRBD2. Germline V gives CDR1 SGHRS, CDR2 YFSETQ. The CDR3 runs to 17 residues. V was clipped by 1 base and J by 2 bases; unmatched bases: 11. CDR3 sequence (DNA): TGCGCCAGCAGCTTGACTACTGGGACTAGGCTTCCCTACGAGCAGTACTTC. Amino acids: CASSLTTGTRLPYEQYF.

The chain links TRBV10-3 to TRBJ2-3, with TRBD2 matching 8 bases. CDR3 length equals 17 residues. Germline V lookup: CDR1 ENHRY, CDR2 SYGVKD. Trimming at V came to 6 bases and at J to 3 bases, leaving 14 bases not matched to a gene. DNA for the CDR3: TGTGCCATCAGCGGGGGGTACCCAGGACTAGCTACAGATACGCAGTATTTT. Encoded protein: CAISGGYPGLATDTQYF.

The genes are TRBV9 and TRBJ2-7; 7 bases map to TRBD1. After removal of 0 bases from V and 2 bases from J, the junction contained 2 bases not matched to a gene. This CDR3 has 14 residues. The germline V gene has CDR1 SGDLS and CDR2 YYNGEE. The CDR3 nucleotides are TGTGCCAGCAGCGTAGGGGACAGCGCCTACGAGCAGTACTTC. Protein sequence: CASSVGDSAYEQYF.

V usage is TRBV7-9 and J usage is TRBJ2-2; the D gene is possibly TRBD1 (5 bases). Germline V gene data show CDR1 as SEHNR and CDR2 as FQNEAQ (reference sequence). The ends were cut back, 5 bases at V and 2 bases at J, with 15 bases in the middle. This CDR3 region has 16 residues. The CDR3 DNA reads as TGTGCCAGCAGCCCCAAGGATAGGACAAACACCGGGGAGCTGTTTTTT. Protein: CASSPKDRTNTGELFF.